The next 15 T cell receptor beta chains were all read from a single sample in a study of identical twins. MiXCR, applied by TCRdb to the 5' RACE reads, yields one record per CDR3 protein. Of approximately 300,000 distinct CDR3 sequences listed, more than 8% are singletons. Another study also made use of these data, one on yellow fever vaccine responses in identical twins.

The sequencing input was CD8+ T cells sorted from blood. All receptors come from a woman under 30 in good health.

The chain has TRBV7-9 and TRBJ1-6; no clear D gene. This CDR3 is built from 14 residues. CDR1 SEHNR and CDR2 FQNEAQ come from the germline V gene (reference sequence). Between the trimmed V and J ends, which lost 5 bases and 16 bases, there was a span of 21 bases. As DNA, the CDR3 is TGTGCCAGCAGCCCGCGCGGGGAGCCCCAGAGACTCCACTTT. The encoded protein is CASSPRGEPQRLHF.

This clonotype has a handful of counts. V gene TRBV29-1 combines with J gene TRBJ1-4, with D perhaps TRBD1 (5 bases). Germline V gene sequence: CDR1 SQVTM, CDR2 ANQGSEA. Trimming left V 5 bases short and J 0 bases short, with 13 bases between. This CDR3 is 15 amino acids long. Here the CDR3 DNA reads TGCAGCGTTAGTAAGGGGTCAGCAACTAATGAAAAACTGTTTTTT. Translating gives CSVSKGSATNEKLFF.

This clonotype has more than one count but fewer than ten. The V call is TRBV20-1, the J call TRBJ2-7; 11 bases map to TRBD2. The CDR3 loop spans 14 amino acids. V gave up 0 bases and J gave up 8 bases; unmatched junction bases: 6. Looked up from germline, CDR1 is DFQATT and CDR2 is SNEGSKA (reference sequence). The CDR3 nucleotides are TGCAGTGCTAGAGATGTAGCGGGAGGGTTTCAGCAGTACTTC. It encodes CSARDVAGGFQQYF.

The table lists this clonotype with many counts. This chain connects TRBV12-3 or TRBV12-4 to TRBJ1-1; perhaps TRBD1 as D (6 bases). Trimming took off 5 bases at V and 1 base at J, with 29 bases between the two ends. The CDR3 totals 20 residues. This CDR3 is CASSLGGFLRIRGSNTEAFF. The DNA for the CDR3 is TGTGCCAGCAGTCTAGGTGGCTTTCTTCGAATCAGGGGTTCGAACACTGAAGCTTTCTTT.

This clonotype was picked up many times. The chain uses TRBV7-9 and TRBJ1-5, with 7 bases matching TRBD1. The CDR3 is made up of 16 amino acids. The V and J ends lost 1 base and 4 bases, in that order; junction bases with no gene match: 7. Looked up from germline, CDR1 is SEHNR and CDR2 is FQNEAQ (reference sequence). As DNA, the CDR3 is TGTGCCAGCAGCTTAGGCCGGACAGGCCCTAATCAGCCCCAGCATTTT. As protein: CASSLGRTGPNQPQHF.

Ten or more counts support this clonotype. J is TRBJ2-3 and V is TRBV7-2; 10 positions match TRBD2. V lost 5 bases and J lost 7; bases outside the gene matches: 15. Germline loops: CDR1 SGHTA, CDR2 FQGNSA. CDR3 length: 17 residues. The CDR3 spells CASSTTISGGPLNTQYF. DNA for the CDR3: TGTGCCAGCAGCACTACCATTAGCGGGGGGCCGTTAAATACGCAGTATTTT. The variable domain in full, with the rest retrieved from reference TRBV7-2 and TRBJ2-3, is GAGVSQSPSNKVTEKGKDVELRCDPISGHTALYWYRQSLGQGLEFLIYFQGNSAPDKSGLPSDRFSAERTGGSVSTLTIQRTQQEDSAVYLCASSTTISGGPLNTQYFGPGTRLTVL.

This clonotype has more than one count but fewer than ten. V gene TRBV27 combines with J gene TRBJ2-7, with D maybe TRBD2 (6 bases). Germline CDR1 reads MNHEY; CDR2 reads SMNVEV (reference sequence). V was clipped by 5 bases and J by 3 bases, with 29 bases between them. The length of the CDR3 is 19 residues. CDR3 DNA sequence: TGTGCCAGCAGTCCACTAGCCGGGCCCCAACGGGGACCGAACTACGAGCAGTACTTC. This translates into CASSPLAGPQRGPNYEQYF.

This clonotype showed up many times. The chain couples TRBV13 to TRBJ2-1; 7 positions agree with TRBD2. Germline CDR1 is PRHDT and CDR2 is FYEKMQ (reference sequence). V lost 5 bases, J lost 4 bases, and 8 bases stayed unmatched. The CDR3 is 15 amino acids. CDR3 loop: CASSPTRAGYNEQFF. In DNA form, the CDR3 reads TGTGCCAGCAGCCCCACTAGAGCGGGGTACAATGAGCAGTTCTTC.

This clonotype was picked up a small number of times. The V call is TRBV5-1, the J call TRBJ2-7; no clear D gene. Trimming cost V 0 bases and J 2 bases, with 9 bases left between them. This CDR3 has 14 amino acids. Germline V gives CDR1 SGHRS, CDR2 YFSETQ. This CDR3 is CASSLVQETYEQYF. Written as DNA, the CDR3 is TGCGCCAGCAGCTTGGTTCAGGAGACCTACGAGCAGTACTTC.

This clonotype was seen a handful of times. This CDR3 reads CSASWTGSYGYTF. DNA for the CDR3: TGCAGTGCTAGTTGGACAGGGAGCTATGGCTACACCTTC. The V call is TRBV20-1, the J call TRBJ1-2; TRBD1 matches at 8 bases. The CDR3 is 13 amino acids. Germline V CDR1 and CDR2: DFQATT, SNEGSKA (reference sequence). V was pared by 3 bases and J by 4 bases, with 4 bases of the junction left unmatched.

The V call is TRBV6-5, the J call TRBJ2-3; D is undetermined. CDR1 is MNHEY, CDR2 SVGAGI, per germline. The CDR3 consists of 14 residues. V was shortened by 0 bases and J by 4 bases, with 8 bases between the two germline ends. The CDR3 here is CASSYSDGADTQYF. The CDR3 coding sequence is TGTGCCAGCAGTTACTCCGATGGCGCAGATACGCAGTATTTT.

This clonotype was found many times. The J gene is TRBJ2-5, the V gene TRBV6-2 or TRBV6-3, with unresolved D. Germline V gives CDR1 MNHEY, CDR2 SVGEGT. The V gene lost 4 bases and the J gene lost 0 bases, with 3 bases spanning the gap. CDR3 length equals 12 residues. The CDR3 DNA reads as TGTGCCAGCAGTTCGGACCAAGAGACCCAGTACTTC. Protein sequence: CASSSDQETQYF.

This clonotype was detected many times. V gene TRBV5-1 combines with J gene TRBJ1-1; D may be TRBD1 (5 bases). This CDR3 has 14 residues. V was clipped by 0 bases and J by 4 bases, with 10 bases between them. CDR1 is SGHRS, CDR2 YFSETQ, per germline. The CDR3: CASSLDHGGTEAFF. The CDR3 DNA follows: TGCGCCAGCAGCTTGGATCATGGGGGCACTGAAGCTTTCTTT.

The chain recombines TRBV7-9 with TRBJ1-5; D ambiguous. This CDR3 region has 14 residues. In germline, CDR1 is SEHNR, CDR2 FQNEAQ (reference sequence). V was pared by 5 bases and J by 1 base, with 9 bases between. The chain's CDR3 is CASSQPGSNQPQHF. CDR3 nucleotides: TGTGCCAGCAGCCAACCGGGGAGCAATCAGCCCCAGCATTTT.

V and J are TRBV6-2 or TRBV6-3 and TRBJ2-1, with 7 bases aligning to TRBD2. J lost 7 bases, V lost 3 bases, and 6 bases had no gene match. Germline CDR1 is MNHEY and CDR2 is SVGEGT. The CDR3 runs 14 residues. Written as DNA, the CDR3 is TGTGCCAGCAGTTATCAACTAGCGATGAATGAGCAGTTCTTC. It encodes CASSYQLAMNEQFF.